These 13 T cell receptor beta chains were sequenced from one sample in a study of shared clonotypes between healthy human individuals. Positively selected for CCR7, the CD45RO-negative cells used as naive CD8 cells excluded terminally differentiated effector memory CD45RA+ cells. Sequenced by immunoSEQ multiplex PCR; TCRdb stores in-frame clones only, minus some. The sample has millions of clones; approximately 94% are singletons. The material sequenced was naive CD8+ T cells sorted from blood. These receptors were collected from a man aged 18 to 29 in good health.

V and J are TRBV6-5 and TRBJ1-1; 7 nucleotides line up with TRBD1. V lost 7 bases to trimming and J lost 1 base; unmatched junction nucleotides: 3. The length of the CDR3 is 13 residues. Per the germline V gene, CDR1 is MNHEY and CDR2 is SVGAGI. The DNA of the CDR3 is TGTGCCAGCACCAGGACAGGGAACACTGAAGCTTTCTTT. Its translation: CASTRTGNTEAFF.

The CDR3 loop is CASSFESGGTAYEQYF. The DNA of the CDR3 is TGTGCCAGCAGCTTCGAAAGCGGGGGAACAGCCTACGAGCAGTACTTC. The chain is built from TRBV5-5 and TRBJ2-7, with 8 bases matching TRBD2. The CDR3 loop spans 16 amino acids. Unmatched junction bases numbered 9, after V lost 2 bases and J lost 2 bases. The germline CDR1 and CDR2 sequences are SGHKS and YYEKEE (reference sequence).

The chain recombines TRBV28 with TRBJ1-1; 7 positions match TRBD1. The CDR3 has 15 residues. Germline lookup yields CDR1 MDHEN and CDR2 SYDVKM. The J segment lost 0 bases and the V segment lost 6 bases, leaving 7 bases of the junction unmatched. The CDR3, as DNA: TGTGCCAGCAGCAAGACGACAGGGATGAACACTGAAGCTTTCTTT. Translating it yields CASSKTTGMNTEAFF.

The V gene is TRBV7-8, the J gene TRBJ2-1; D unresolved. Trimming took off 10 bases at V and 3 bases at J, with 19 bases between the two ends. The CDR3 loop spans 15 amino acids. CDR1 and CDR2 (germline): SGHVS, FQNEAQ. This CDR3 is CATNLGGTLYNEQFF. DNA for the CDR3: TGTGCCACGAACTTGGGCGGAACGCTCTACAATGAGCAGTTCTTC.

This sequence joins TRBV15 and TRBJ2-1; 10 bases align to TRBD2. This CDR3 comprises 16 residues. J gave up 10 bases and V 1 base, and 10 bases lay outside the gene matches. The germline V gene encodes CDR1 LNHNV and CDR2 YYDKDF (reference sequence). The CDR3 DNA reads TGTGCCACCAGCAGAGTAGCTAGCGGGAGAAATTTGGAGCAGTTCTTC. Protein product: CATSRVASGRNLEQFF.

The chain carries TRBV4-1 and TRBJ2-1; 10 bases line up with TRBD2. J was trimmed by 5 bases and V by 4 bases; bases with no gene match: 11. The CDR3 is 17 amino acids. From germline, CDR1 is MGHRA and CDR2 YSYEKL. CDR3 amino acids: CASSRKASGSINNEQFF. The CDR3 DNA is TGCGCCAGCAGCCGAAAAGCTAGCGGGAGTATAAACAATGAGCAGTTCTTC.

This clone has a single count. Distinct nucleotide sequences in the sample also encode this CDR3. The chain recombines TRBV28 with TRBJ1-1; D remains unclear. V was shortened by 6 bases and J by 2 bases, with 7 bases between the two germline ends. The germline gives CDR1 MDHEN, CDR2 SYDVKM. The CDR3 is made up of 12 amino acids. The CDR3 DNA sequence: TGTGCCAGCAGCCCCAGTAACACTGAAGCTTTCTTT. It yields the protein CASSPSNTEAFF.

V usage is TRBV28 and J usage is TRBJ2-2; 10 bases align to TRBD1. The CDR3 runs 17 residues. V trimming: 7 bases; J trimming: 7 bases; junction bases outside the gene matches: 15. Germline values: CDR1 MDHEN, CDR2 SYDVKM. The CDR3 coding sequence is TGTGCCAGCAACATTCCTACCGGGACAGGGGATATCGGGGAGCTGTTTTTT. Its translation: CASNIPTGTGDIGELFF. Together with reference TRBV28 and TRBJ2-2, the CDR3 gives the full variable domain: DVKVTQSSRYLVKRTGEKVFLECVQDMDHENMFWYRQDPGLGLRLIYFSYDVKMKEKGDIPEGYSVSREKKERFSLILESASTNQTSMYLCASNIPTGTGDIGELFFGEGSRLTVL.

The rearrangement links TRBV11-2 to TRBJ2-2; TRBD1 is a possible D gene (5 bases). V gave up 7 bases and J gave up 4 bases, with 19 bases separating them. The CDR3 is 16 residues long. Per the germline V gene, CDR1 is SGHAT and CDR2 is FQNNGV. The DNA of the CDR3 is TGTGCCAGCACAACTGCTGACAGTTCGGGCACCGGGGAGCTGTTTTTT. Residues: CASTTADSSGTGELFF.

Comment on this clone: The same CDR3 arises from other DNA sequences in this sample as well. This chain connects TRBV10-3 to TRBJ1-2, with D uncertain. V was trimmed by 0 bases and J by 2 bases, leaving 7 bases between them. This CDR3 comprises 14 residues. CDR1 is ENHRY, CDR2 SYGVKD, per germline. CDR3 sequence (DNA): TGTGCCATCAGTGAGTCTGTGCCAAACTATGGCTACACCTTC. As protein: CAISESVPNYGYTF.

The chain combines TRBV6-1 with TRBJ2-7; 9 bases are a match to TRBD1. The CDR3 totals 13 residues. The junction had 6 bases not matched to a gene; V was cut back by 8 bases and J by 4 bases. Germline assignment: CDR1 MNHNS and CDR2 SASEGT. The CDR3 is CASRQGVMYEQYF. The CDR3, as DNA: TGTGCCAGCCGACAGGGGGTTATGTACGAGCAGTACTTC.

The CDR3 coding sequence is TGTGCCAGCACGGGACAGGGGACTTACAATGAGCAGTTCTTC. Protein product: CASTGQGTYNEQFF. This rearrangement joins TRBV2 to TRBJ2-1; 10 bases align to TRBD1. The CDR3 length is 14 residues. V was pared by 7 bases and J by 4 bases, with 4 bases of the junction left unmatched. Germline assignment: CDR1 SNHLY and CDR2 FYNNEI.

The chain uses TRBV5-1 and TRBJ2-1, with 11 bases that match TRBD2. The CDR3 runs to 14 residues. CDR1 is SGHRS and CDR2 is YFSETQ in the germline V gene. The J segment lost 4 bases and the V segment lost 6 bases, leaving 3 bases of the junction unmatched. CDR3 DNA: TGCGCCAGCACCCTAGCGGGAGGATACAATGAGCAGTTCTTC. Its translation is CASTLAGGYNEQFF.